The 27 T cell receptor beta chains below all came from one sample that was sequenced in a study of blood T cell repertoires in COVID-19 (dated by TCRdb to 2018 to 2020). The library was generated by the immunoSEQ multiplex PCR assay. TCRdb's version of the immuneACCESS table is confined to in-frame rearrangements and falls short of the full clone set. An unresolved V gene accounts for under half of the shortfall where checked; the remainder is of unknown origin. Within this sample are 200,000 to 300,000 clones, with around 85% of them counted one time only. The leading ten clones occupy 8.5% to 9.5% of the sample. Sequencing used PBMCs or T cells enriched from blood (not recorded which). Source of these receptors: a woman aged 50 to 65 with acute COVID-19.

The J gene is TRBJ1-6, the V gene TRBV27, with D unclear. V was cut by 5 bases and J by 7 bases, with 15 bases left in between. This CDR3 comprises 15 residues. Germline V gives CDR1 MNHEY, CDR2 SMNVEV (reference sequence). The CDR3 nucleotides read TGTGCCAGCAGTCAGTGGTCGGGAAACAATTCACCCCTCCACTTT. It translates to CASSQWSGNNSPLHF.

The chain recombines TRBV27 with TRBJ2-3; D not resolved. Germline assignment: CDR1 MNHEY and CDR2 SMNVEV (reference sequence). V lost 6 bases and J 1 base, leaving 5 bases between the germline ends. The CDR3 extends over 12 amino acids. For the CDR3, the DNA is TGTGCCAGCAGCCAGGGCACAGATACGCAGTATTTT. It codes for CASSQGTDTQYF.

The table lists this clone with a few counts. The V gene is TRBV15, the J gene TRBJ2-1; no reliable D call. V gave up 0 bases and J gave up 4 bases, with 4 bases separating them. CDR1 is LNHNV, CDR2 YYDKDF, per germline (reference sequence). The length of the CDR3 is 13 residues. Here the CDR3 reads CATSREQYNEQFF. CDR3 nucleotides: TGTGCCACCAGCAGAGAACAGTACAATGAGCAGTTCTTC.

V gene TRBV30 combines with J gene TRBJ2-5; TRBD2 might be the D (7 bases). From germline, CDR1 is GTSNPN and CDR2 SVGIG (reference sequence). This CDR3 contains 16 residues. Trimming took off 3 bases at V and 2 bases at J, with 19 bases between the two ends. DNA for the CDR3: TGTGCCTGGAGAGGGGGGGTTGGGACCTCGCAAGAGACCCAGTACTTC. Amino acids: CAWRGGVGTSQETQYF.

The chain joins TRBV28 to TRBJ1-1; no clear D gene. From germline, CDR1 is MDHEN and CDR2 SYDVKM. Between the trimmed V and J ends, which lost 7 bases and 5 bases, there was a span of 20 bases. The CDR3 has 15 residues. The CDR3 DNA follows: TGTGCCAGCACCCCGACGGAGACCCTGAGGACTGAAGCTTTCTTT. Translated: CASTPTETLRTEAFF.

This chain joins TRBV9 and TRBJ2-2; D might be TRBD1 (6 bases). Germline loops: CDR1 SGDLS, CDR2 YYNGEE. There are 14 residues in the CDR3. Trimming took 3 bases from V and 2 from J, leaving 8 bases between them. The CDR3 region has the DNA TGTGCCAGCAGCGGGACAGTAAACACCGGGGAGCTGTTTTTT. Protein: CASSGTVNTGELFF.

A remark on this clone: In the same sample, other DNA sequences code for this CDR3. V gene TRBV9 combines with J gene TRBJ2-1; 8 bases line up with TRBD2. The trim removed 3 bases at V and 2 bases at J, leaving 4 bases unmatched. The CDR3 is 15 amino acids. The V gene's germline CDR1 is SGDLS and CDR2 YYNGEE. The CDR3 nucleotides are TGTGCCAGCAGCGCAAGCGGGGGTCCCTACAATGAGCAGTTCTTC. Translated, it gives CASSASGGPYNEQFF.

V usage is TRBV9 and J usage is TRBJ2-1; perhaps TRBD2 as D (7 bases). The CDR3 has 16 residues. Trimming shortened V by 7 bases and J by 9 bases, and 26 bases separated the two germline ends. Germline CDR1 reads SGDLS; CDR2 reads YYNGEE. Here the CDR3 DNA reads TGTGCCAGCTCGTTGAGGGGGGGAGCGTTTATGGGTGAGCAGTTCTTC. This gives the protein CASSLRGGAFMGEQFF.

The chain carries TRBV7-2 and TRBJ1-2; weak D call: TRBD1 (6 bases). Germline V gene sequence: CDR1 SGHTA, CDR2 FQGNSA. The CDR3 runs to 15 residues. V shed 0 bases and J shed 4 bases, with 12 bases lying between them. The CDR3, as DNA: TGTGCCAGCAGCTTAGCCCTGGGGGCGACCTATGGCTACACCTTC. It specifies CASSLALGATYGYTF.

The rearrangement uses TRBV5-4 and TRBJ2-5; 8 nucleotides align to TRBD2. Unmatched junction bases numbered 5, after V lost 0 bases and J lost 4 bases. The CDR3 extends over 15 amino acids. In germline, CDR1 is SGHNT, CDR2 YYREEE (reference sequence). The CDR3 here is CASSLAGGPGETQYF. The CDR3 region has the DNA TGTGCCAGCAGCTTGGCGGGGGGGCCAGGAGAGACCCAGTACTTC.

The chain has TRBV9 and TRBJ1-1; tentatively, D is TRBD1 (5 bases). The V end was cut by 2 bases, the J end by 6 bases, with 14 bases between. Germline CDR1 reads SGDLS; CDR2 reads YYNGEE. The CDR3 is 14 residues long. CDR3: CASSVTRVGSEAFF. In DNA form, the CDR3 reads TGTGCCAGCAGCGTTACCAGGGTGGGTTCTGAAGCTTTCTTT. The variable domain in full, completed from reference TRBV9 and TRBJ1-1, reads DSGVTQTPKHLITATGQRVTLRCSPRSGDLSVYWYQQSLDQGLQFLIQYYNGEERAKGNILERFSAQQFPDLHSELNLSSLELGDSALYFCASSVTRVGSEAFFGQGTRLTVV.

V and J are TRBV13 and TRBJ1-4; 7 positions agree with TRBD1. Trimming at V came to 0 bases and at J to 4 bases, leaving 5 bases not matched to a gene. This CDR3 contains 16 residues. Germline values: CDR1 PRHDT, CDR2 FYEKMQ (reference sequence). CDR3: CASSLGRGTVNEKLFF. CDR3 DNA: TGTGCCAGCAGCTTAGGCAGGGGGACAGTTAATGAAAAACTGTTTTTT.

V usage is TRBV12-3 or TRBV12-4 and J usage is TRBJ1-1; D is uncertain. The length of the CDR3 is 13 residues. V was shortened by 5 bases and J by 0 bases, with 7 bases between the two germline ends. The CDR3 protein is CASSAQMNTEAFF. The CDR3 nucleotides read TGTGCCAGCAGTGCCCAGATGAACACTGAAGCTTTCTTT.

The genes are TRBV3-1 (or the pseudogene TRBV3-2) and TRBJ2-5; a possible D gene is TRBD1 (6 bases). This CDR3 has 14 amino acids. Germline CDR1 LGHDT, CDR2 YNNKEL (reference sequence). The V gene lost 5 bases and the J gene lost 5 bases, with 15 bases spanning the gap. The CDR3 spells CASSVQGNLETQYF. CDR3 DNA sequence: TGTGCCAGCAGCGTTCAGGGGAATCTGGAGACCCAGTACTTC.

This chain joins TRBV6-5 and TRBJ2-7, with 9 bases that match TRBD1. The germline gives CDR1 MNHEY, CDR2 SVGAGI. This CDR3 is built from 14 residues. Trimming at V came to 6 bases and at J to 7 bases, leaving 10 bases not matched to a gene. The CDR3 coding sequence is TGTGCCAGCAGGAACTCGGACAGGGGCAAAGAGCAGTACTTC. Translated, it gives CASRNSDRGKEQYF.

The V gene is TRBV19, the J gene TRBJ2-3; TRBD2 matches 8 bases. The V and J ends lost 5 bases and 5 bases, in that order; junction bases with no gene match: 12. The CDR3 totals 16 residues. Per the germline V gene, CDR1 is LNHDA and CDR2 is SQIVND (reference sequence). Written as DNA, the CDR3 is TGTGCCAGTAGTGCGCCCTACGGGGGGGCTGTAGATACGCAGTATTTT. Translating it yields CASSAPYGGAVDTQYF.

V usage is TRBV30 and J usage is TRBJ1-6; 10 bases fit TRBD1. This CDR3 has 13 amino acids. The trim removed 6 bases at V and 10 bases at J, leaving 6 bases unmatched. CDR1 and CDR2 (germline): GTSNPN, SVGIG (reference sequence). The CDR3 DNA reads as TGTGCCTGCGCGGGACAGGGGAACTCACCCCTCCACTTT. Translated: CACAGQGNSPLHF.

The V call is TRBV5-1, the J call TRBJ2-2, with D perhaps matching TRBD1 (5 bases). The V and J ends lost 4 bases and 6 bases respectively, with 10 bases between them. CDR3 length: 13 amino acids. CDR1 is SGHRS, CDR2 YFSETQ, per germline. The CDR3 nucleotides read TGCGCCAGCAGCCCCGTGGGGCCCGGGGAGCTGTTTTTT. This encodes CASSPVGPGELFF.

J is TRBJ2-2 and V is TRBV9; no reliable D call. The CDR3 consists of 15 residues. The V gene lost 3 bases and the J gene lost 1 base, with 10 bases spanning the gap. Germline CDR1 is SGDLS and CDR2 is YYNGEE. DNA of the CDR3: TGTGCCAGCAGCGCCACTACACGGAACACCGGGGAGCTGTTTTTT. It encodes CASSATTRNTGELFF.

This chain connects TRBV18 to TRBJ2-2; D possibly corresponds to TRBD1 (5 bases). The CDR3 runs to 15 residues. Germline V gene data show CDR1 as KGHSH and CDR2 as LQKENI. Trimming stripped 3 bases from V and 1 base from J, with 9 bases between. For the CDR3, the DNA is TGTGCCAGCTCACCCTCAACAGGGAACACCGGGGAGCTGTTTTTT. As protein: CASSPSTGNTGELFF.

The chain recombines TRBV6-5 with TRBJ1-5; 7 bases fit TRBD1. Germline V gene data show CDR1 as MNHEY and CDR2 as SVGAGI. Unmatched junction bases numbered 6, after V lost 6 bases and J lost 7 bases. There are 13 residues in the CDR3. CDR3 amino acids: CASRQGDAQPQHF. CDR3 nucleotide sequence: TGTGCCAGCAGGCAGGGGGACGCACAGCCCCAGCATTTT.

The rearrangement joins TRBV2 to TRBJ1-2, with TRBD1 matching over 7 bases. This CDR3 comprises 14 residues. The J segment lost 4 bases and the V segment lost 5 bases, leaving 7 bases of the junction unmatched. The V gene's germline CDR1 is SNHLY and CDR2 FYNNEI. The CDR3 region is CASSSPTGIYGYTF. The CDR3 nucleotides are TGTGCCAGCAGTAGCCCGACAGGGATCTATGGCTACACCTTC.

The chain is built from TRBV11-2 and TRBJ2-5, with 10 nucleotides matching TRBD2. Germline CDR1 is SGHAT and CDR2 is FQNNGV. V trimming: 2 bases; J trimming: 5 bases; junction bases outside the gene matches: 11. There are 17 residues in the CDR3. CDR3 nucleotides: TGTGCCAGCAGCTTACTTTTAGCGGGGGGCCCAGGGGAGACCCAGTACTTC. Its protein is CASSLLLAGGPGETQYF. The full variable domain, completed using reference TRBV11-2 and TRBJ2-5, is EAGVAQSPRYKIIEKRQSVAFWCNPISGHATLYWYQQILGQGPKLLIQFQNNGVVDDSQLPKDRFSAERLKGVDSTLKIQPAKLEDSAVYLCASSLLLAGGPGETQYFGPGTRLLVL.

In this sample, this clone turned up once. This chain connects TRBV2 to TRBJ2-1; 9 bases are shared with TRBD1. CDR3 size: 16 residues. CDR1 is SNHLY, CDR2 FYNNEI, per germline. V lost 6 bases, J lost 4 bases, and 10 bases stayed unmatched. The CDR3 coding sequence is TGTGCCAGCAGGGACGGACAGGGGCTAGGATACAATGAGCAGTTCTTC. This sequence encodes CASRDGQGLGYNEQFF.

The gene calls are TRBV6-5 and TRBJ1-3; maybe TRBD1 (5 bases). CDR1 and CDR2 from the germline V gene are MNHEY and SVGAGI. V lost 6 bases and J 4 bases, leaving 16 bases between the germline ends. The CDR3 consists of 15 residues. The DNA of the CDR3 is TGTGCCAGCAGCCACGGAGACAGTCGGGGAAACACCATATATTTT. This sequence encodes CASSHGDSRGNTIYF.

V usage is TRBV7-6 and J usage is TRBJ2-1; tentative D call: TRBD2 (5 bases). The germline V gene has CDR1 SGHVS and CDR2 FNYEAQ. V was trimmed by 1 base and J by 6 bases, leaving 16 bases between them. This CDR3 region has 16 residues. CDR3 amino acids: CASSLDLMSGTNEQFF. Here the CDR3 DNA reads TGTGCCAGCAGCTTAGATCTTATGAGCGGAACCAATGAGCAGTTCTTC.

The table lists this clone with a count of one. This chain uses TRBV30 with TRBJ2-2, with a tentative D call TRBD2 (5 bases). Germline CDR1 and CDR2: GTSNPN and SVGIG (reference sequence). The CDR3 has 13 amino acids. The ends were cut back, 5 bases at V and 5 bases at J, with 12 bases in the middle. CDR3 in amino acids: CAWRRLSTGELFF. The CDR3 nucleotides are TGTGCCTGGCGCCGACTATCAACCGGGGAGCTGTTTTTT.